This T cell receptor beta chain was captured in a study of blood T cell repertoires in COVID-19 (TCRdb year 2020). Notes on the research overall: Collaborator samples came from the United States, Italy and Spain and covered acute and convalescent phases of COVID-19. The samples were drawn from two sources: the first 160 participants of the ongoing ImmuneRACE study, and over 950 subjects contributed by 6 global collaborators. The dataset comprised deeply sampled blood TCRbeta repertoires from subjects exposed to, actively infected with, or recovered from COVID-19. Where available, HLA class I and class II types were obtained from metadata supplied by the sample provider rather than from assay-based typing. The sample metadata nearly always contained a de-identified subject ID, COVID-19 status, age in years and sex. The material from the prospective study consisted of cDNA or gDNA derived from T cells, B-cell-depleted T cells, or PBMCs. The repertoires were released in a freely available public database meant as a resource for research on the immune response to SARS-CoV-2.

On this clone: This receptor's antigen is unknown. There are no base qualities to consult, and no much larger clone falls within one base.

A second Seattle source provided samples from volunteer blood donors who had recovered from COVID-19. Each collaborating institution followed its own protocols to collect whole blood in K2EDTA tubes. Collaborator samples were shipped for TCRbeta analysis as frozen whole blood, isolated PBMCs, or DNA extracted from either sample type. Points the paper makes about the study in general: Clinical and demographic metadata were provided uncurated, with the amount varying by source and participant.

The immunoSEQ Assay, a bias-controlled multiplex PCR, was used to amplify TCRbeta CDR3 regions from genomic DNA. In the paper's pipeline: The number of nucleated cells in each sample was estimated from the amplification of reference gene primers within the assay. To quantify the absolute abundance of each unique TCRbeta CDR3 rearrangement, sequence reads were collapsed and filtered. For each sample, productive Simpson clonality was calculated by taking the square root of Simpson's diversity index across productive rearrangements. In TCRdb, the immuneACCESS table is reduced to in-frame sequences with V and J assigned. These tables do not hold every clone; where another copy was compared, an unresolved V gene accounts for under half, and the others remain unexplained. V and J calls and clone size are those listed in that table; D and trimming were worked out from the DNA. The sample has approximately 250,000 clones on record, roughly 85% of them singletons. Of the sample, about 2.2% is held by the ten largest clones.

Per the germline V gene, KGHSH is the CDR1 and LQKENI is the CDR2. V loses 2 bases, J loses 4 bases, and the germline ends lie 9 bases apart. From cysteine to phenylalanine, the CDR3 is 14 amino acids long. The retained sequence is limited to the CDR3, 42 bases, with the frame set at the first base. The source of this sequence is a man aged 25 to 40 who had recovered from COVID-19. Sequenced material: peripheral blood. Here the chain combines TRBV18 and TRBJ1-3; no D gene call is confident. The CDR3 protein sequence reads: CASSPEENGNTIYF. The nucleotide sequence is given as TGTGCCAGCTCACCAGAGGAAAACGGAAACACCATATATTTT.